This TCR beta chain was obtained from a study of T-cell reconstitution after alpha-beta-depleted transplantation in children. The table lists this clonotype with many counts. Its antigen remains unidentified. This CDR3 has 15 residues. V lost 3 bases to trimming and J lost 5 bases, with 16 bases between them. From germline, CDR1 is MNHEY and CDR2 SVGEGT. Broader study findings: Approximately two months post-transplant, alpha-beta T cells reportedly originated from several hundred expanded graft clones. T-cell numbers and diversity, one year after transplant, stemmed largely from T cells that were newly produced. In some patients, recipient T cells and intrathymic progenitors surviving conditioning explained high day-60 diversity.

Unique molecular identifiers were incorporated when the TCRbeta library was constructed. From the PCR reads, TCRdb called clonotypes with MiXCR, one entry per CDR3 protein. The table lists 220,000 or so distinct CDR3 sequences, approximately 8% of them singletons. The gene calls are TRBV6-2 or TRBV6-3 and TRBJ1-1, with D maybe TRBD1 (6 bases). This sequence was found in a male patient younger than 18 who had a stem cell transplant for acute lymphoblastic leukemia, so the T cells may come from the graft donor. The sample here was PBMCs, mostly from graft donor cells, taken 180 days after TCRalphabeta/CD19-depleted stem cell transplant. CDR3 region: CASSYNRALRTEAFF. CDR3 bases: TGTGCCAGCAGTTATAACAGGGCCCTGAGGACTGAAGCTTTCTTT.